Listed here is a single T cell receptor (beta chain). What it recognizes is unknown. The sample originates from a study of shared clonotypes between healthy human individuals. Some 30,000 T cell genomes (about 0.2 ug DNA) went into each sorted-subset replicate. Only in-frame clones appear in the TCRdb table, and some are missing; sequencing was by immunoSEQ multiplex PCR. The data show over 2 million clones, 92% seen once. Study results and caveats: Clonotypes not shared had lower generation probabilities than those common to all four donors. Collection of samples was limited to blood; tissue repertoires likely differ.

Trimming removed 6 bases from V and 4 bases from J; junction bases left unmatched: 8. Germline CDR1 and CDR2: SNHLY and FYNNEI. CDR3 length: 14 amino acids. The sequenced sample consisted of naive CD4+ T cells from PBMCs. Subset in this sample: CD45RA+ positively selected. The source of this sequence is a man younger than 35 in good health. Some clones in this sample may be carry-over from other donors' samples. This sequence joins TRBV2 and TRBJ2-7, with 8 nucleotides matching TRBD1. CDR3 loop: CASRGQAGEYEQYF. CDR3 in DNA: TGTGCCAGCAGGGGACAGGCTGGGGAATACGAGCAGTACTTC. Filled out from reference TRBV2 and TRBJ2-7, the complete variable domain reads EPEVTQTPSHQVTQMGQEVILRCVPISNHLYFYWYRQILGQKVEFLVSFYNNEISEKSEIFDDQFSVERPDGSNFTLKIRSTKLEDSAMYFCASRGQAGEYEQYFGPGTRLTVT.